This TCR beta chain was sequenced in a study of blood T cell repertoires in COVID-19. At the level of the study: Acute-phase and convalescent COVID-19 samples originated in the United States, Italy and Spain. PBMCs, B-cell-depleted T cells, or T cells provided the cDNA or gDNA that made up the material.

Original data processing: From reference gene primer amplification, estimates of nucleated cell counts were derived. Assay: immunoSEQ multiplex PCR; the TCRdb copy retains only in-frame clones and omits some. V and J calls and clone size are those listed in that table; D and trimming were worked out from the DNA. The sample holds 21,000 or so clones, about 88% seen once. CDR1 and CDR2 (germline): SGHRS, YFSETQ. V lost 2 bases to trimming and J lost 2 bases, with 11 bases between them. The CDR3 loop spans 14 amino acids. The sample taken for sequencing was peripheral blood. The receptor was isolated from a human donor in a cohort sampled during active COVID-19. The donor label of this sample is uncertain. J is TRBJ2-7 and V is TRBV5-1; D is unresolved. Here the CDR3 DNA reads TGCGCCAGCAGCTTCCAGGCCTACACCTACGAGCAGTACTTC. Translating gives CASSFQAYTYEQYF.